This TCR beta chain stems from a study of technical replicates of blood from several donors. Profiling relied on immunoSEQ multiplex PCR, and the TCRdb table lists in-frame clones only, not all of them. Of 90,000 to 100,000 clones in the sample, 90% to 96% are singletons; the top ten hold 0.2% to 0.25%. CDR1 is SGHAT, CDR2 FQNNGV, per germline. The V and J ends lost 5 bases and 6 bases, in that order; junction bases with no gene match: 5. The CDR3 runs to 16 residues. The gene calls are TRBV11-2 and TRBJ2-2; 14 bases are shared with TRBD2. The clonotype was recovered from a human donor in good health. Sequencing was carried out using T cells isolated from PBMCs. The CDR3 loop is CASSARLAGGAGELFF. The CDR3 DNA reads as TGTGCCAGCAGCGCAAGACTAGCGGGAGGGGCCGGGGAGCTGTTTTTT. Drawing the rest from reference TRBV11-2 and TRBJ2-2, the complete variable domain is EAGVAQSPRYKIIEKRQSVAFWCNPISGHATLYWYQQILGQGPKLLIQFQNNGVVDDSQLPKDRFSAERLKGVDSTLKIQPAKLEDSAVYLCASSARLAGGAGELFFGEGSRLTVL.